This T cell receptor beta chain came from a study of T cell responses to AZD1222 COVID-19 vaccine. Study-level results: Seropositive AZD1222 recipients at baseline numbered only 6 or 7. Clonal diversity was possibly underestimated; the donors were predominantly white British and more often female. Reportedly, close to half of spike-specific TCRs are directed against unmutated variant regions. It was only after the peak T cell response that any repertoires were sampled.

The germline V gene has CDR1 SGHTA and CDR2 FQGNSA. The CDR3 runs 13 residues. V was trimmed by 3 bases and J by 4 bases, leaving 7 bases between them. This clone was observed a single time. As yet, its antigen is unknown. This specimen includes other DNA sequences encoding the same CDR3. Sequencing was performed with immunoSEQ multiplex PCR; in TCRdb, only in-frame clones are kept and a portion is missing. The sample has approximately 120,000 clones; about 89% are singletons. The chain combines TRBV7-2 with TRBJ1-5; TRBD1 might be the D (6 bases). The receptor was derived from an adult in good health. The specimen was peripheral blood, collected on day 0 of MenACWY control vaccination. In DNA, the CDR3 is TGTGCCAGCAGCTTGAGGGGGAATCAGCCCCAGCATTTT. It codes for CASSLRGNQPQHF.